This T cell receptor beta chain was found in a study of shared clonotypes between healthy human individuals. Authors' methods: Quality scores were absent from the junction-only immunoSEQ sequences, so filtering differed. TCRdb's copy holds only in-frame clones and misses some; the assay was immunoSEQ multiplex PCR. Clone size and the V and J calls come from that table; the DNA yielded D and trimming. The sample shows under 2,500,000 clones, nearly 97% of them seen only once. The specimen was naive CD4+ T cells sorted from blood. Subset reported: CD45RA+ positively selected. The TCR sequence derives from a man aged 18 to 29 in good health.

The CDR3 here is CASSQRPGTGNEQFF. The CDR3 coding sequence is TGTGCCAGCAGTCAACGTCCCGGGACAGGCAATGAGCAGTTCTTC. The rearrangement links TRBV6-5 to TRBJ2-1; 8 bases map to TRBD1. CDR3 length: 15 residues. Germline V lookup: CDR1 MNHEY, CDR2 SVGAGI. The J segment lost 6 bases and the V segment lost 5 bases, leaving 9 bases of the junction unmatched.